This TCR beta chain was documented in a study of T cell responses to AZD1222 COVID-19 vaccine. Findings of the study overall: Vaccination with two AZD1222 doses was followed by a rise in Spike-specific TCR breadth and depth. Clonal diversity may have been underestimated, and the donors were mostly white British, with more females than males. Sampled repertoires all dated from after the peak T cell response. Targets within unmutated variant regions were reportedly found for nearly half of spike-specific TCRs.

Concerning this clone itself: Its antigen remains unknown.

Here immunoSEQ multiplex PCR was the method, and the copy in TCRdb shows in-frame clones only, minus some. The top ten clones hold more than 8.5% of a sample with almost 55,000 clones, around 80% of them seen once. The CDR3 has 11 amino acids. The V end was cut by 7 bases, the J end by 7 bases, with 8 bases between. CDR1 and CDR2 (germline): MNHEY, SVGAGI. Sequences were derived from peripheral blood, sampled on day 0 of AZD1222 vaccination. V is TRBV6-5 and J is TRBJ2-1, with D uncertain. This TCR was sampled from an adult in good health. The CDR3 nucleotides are TGTGCCAGCACCCGACGGAATGAGCAGTTCTTC. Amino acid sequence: CASTRRNEQFF.